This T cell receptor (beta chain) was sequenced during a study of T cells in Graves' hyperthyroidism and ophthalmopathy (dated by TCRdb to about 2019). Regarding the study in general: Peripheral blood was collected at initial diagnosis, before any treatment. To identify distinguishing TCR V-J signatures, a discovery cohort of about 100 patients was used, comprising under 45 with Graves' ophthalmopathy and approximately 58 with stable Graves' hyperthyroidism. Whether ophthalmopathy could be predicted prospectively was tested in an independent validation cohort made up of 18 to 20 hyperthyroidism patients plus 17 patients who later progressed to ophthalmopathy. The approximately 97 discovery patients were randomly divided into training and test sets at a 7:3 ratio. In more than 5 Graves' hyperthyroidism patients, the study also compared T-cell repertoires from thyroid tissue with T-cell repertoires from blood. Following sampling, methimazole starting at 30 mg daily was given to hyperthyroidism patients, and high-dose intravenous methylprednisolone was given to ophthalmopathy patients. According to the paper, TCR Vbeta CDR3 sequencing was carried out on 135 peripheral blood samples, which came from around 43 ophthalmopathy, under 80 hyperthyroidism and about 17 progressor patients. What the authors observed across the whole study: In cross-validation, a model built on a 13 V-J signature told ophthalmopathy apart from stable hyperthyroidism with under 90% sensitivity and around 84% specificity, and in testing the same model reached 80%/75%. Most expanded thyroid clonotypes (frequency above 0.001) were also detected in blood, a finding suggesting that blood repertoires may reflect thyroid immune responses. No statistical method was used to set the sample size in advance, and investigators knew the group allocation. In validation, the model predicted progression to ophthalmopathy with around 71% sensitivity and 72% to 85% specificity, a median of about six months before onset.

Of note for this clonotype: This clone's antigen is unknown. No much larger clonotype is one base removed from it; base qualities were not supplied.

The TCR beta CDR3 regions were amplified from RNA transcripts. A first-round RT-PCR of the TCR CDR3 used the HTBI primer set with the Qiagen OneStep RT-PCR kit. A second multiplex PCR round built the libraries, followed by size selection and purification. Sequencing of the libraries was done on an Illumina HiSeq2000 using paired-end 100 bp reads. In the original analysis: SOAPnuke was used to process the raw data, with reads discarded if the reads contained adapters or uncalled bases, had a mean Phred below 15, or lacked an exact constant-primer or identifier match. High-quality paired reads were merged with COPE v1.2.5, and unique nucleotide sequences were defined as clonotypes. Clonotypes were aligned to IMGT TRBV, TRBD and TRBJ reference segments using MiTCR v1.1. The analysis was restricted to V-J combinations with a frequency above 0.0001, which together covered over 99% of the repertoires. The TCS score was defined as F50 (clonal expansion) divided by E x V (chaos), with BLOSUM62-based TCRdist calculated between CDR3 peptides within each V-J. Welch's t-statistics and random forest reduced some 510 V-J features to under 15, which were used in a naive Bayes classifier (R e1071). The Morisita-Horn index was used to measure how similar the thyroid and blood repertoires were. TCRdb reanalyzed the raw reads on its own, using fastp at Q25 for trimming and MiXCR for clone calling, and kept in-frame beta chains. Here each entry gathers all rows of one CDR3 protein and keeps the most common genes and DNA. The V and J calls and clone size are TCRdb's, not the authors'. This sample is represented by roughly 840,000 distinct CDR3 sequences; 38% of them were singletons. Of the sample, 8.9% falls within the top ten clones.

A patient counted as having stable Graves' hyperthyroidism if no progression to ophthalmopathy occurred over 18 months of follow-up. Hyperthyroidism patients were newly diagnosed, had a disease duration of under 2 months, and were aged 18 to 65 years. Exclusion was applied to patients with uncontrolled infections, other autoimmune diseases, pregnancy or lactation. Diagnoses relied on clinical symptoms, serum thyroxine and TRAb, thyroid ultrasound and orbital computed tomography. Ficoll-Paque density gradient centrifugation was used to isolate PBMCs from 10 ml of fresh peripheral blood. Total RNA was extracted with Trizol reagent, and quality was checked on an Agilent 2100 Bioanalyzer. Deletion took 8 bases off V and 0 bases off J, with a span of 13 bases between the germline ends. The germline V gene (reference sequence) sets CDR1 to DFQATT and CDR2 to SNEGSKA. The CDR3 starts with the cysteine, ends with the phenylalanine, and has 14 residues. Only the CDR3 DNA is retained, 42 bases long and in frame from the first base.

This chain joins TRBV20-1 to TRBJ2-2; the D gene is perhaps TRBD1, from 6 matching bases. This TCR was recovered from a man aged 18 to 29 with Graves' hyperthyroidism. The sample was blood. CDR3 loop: CSTWTDPNTGELFF. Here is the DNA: TGCAGTACATGGACAGATCCGAACACCGGGGAGCTGTTTTTT.